Listed here is a single T cell receptor beta chain. The assay was immunoSEQ multiplex PCR, and TCRdb's table has in-frame clones only and misses some. This table holds around 140,000 clones, over 75% found once. Germline V gene sequence: CDR1 LNHDA, CDR2 SQIVND (reference sequence). Trimming took 7 bases from V and 0 from J; bases not matched to a gene: 4. There are 14 residues in the CDR3. This sample is drawn from a study of blood T cell repertoires in COVID-19. Study background: The United States, Italy and Spain were the sources of the acute and convalescent COVID-19 samples. Sources were T cells, B-cell-depleted T cells, or PBMCs; the material itself was cDNA or gDNA.

This chain connects TRBV19 to TRBJ1-1; 8 bases agree with TRBD1. Sequenced input: peripheral blood. This receptor was identified in a man in his 70s with acute or convalescent COVID-19. The CDR3: CASTATGVNTEAFF. CDR3 nucleotides: TGTGCCAGTACCGCGACAGGGGTGAACACTGAAGCTTTCTTT.